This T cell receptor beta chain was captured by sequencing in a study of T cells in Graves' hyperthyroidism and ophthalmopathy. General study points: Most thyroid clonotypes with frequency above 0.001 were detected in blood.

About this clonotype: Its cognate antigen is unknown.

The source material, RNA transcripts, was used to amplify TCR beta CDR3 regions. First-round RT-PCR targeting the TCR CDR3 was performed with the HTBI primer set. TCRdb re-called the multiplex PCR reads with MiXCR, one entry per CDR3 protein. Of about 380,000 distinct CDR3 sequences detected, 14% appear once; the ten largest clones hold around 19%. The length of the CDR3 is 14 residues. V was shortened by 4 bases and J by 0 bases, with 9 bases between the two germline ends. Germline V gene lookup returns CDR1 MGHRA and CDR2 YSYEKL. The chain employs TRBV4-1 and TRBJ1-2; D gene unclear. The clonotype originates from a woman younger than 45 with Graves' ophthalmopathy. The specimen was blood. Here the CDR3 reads CASSRAPTNYGYTF. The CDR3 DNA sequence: TGCGCCAGCAGCCGGGCTCCGACTAACTATGGCTACACCTTC.